The 6 T cell receptor beta chains given below trace back to one sample, sequenced in a study of Graves' ophthalmopathy and Graves' hyperthyroidism. Investigators amplified TCR beta CDR3 regions from RNA transcripts. The first-round RT-PCR employed HTBI primers together with the Qiagen OneStep RT-PCR kit. A multiplex PCR was then performed as the second round. TCRdb processed the multiplex PCR reads anew with MiXCR; each CDR3 protein has one entry. Of 500,000 to 700,000 distinct CDR3 sequences listed, 22% are singletons. Sequenced material: peripheral blood. These receptors all come from a woman aged 18-35 years with stable Graves' hyperthyroidism. Some clones in this sample may be carry-over from other donors' samples.

Many counts were recorded for this clonotype. V usage is TRBV28 and J usage is TRBJ1-5; no reliable D call. Trimming shortened V by 4 bases and J by 9 bases, and 7 bases separated the two germline ends. Germline V gives CDR1 MDHEN, CDR2 SYDVKM. The CDR3 length is 11 residues. The CDR3 loop is CASSSLGPQHF. The DNA of the CDR3 is TGTGCCAGCAGTTCCCTGGGGCCCCAGCATTTT.

This clonotype has a count of ten or more. The chain has TRBV6-1 and TRBJ2-7; D might be TRBD2 (5 bases). Germline CDR1 and CDR2: MNHNS and SASEGT. V lost 4 bases, J lost 3 bases, and 16 bases lay in between. The CDR3 is made up of 15 amino acids. CDR3 in amino acids: CASSAEGSPYYEQYF. The CDR3 region has the DNA TGTGCCAGCAGTGCAGAGGGCAGTCCTTACTACGAGCAGTACTTC.

This sequence joins TRBV6-1 and TRBJ1-1; perhaps TRBD1 as D (5 bases). Trimming removed 8 bases at V and 1 base at J, with 14 bases between. CDR1 is MNHNS and CDR2 is SASEGT in the germline V gene. This CDR3 has 14 amino acids. The CDR3 bases are TGTGCCAGCGCCAGACAGACGTCGAACACTGAAGCTTTCTTT. Translating it yields CASARQTSNTEAFF.

This clonotype was recorded many times. The rearrangement uses TRBV4-1 and TRBJ2-7; TRBD2 aligns across 8 bases. The CDR3 consists of 15 residues. CDR1 and CDR2 from the germline V gene are MGHRA and YSYEKL. Germline trimming cut 2 bases from V and 2 bases from J; bases unmatched to any gene: 5. The CDR3 sequence is CASSQYSGGAYEQYF. CDR3 bases: TGCGCCAGCAGCCAATACAGCGGGGGTGCCTACGAGCAGTACTTC.

This clonotype was seen ten or more times. The chain couples TRBV6-1 to TRBJ1-6; 9 bases fit TRBD1. Germline assignment: CDR1 MNHNS and CDR2 SASEGT. Losses at the gene ends were 7 bases for V and 14 bases for J; bases not matched to a gene: 12. The CDR3 is 14 amino acids. The CDR3, as DNA: TGTGCCAGCACTCCGGGACAGGGCTGGAGGGCCCTCCACTTT. Its protein is CASTPGQGWRALHF.

This clonotype was observed at least ten times. This sequence joins TRBV7-2 and TRBJ2-7; D is undetermined. The CDR3 spans 11 residues. Per the germline V gene, CDR1 is SGHTA and CDR2 is FQGNSA. Trimming took off 2 bases at V and 4 bases at J, with 3 bases between the two ends. The CDR3 reads CASSLRYEQYF. Written as DNA, the CDR3 is TGTGCCAGCAGCTTACGATACGAGCAGTACTTC. Full variable domain (outside the CDR3, taken from reference TRBV7-2 and TRBJ2-7): GAGVSQSPSNKVTEKGKDVELRCDPISGHTALYWYRQSLGQGLEFLIYFQGNSAPDKSGLPSDRFSAERTGGSVSTLTIQRTQQEDSAVYLCASSLRYEQYFGPGTRLTVT.